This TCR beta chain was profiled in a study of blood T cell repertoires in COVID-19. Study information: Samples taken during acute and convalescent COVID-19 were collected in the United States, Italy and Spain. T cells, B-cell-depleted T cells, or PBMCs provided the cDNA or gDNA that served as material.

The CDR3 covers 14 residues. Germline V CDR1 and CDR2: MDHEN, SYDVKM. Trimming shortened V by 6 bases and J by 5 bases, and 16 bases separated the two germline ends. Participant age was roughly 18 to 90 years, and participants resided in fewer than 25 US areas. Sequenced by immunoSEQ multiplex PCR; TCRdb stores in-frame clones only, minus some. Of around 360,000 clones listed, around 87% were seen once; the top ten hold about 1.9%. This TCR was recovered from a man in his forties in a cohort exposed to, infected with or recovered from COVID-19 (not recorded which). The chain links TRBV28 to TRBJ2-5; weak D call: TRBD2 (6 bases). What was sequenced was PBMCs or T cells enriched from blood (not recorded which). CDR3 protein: CASRGGPSGETQYF. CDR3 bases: TGTGCCAGCAGGGGGGGACCGAGCGGGGAGACCCAGTACTTC.